What follows is one T cell receptor (beta chain) and its context. The target antigen is unknown. PCR was performed using 60 Vbeta and 13 Jbeta primers. Method: immunoSEQ multiplex PCR; TCRdb's copy keeps in-frame clones and lacks some. There are some 150,000 clones in the sample; more than 70% occur only once, and under 1.5% lies in the top ten. The source of the sample is a study of cytomegalovirus exposure and HLA in healthy donors. General study results and limits: Within an earlier analysis, most TCR beta V segments proved productive either about 87% or about 30% of the time.

Germline V gene data show CDR1 as SGHNT and CDR2 as YYREEE (reference sequence). The CDR3 runs 15 residues. Deletions cut 1 base from V and 1 base from J, with 10 bases between. Sequences were obtained from PBMCs. This clonotype originated in a man in his 60s in good health and CMV-seronegative. V gene TRBV5-4 combines with J gene TRBJ2-3, with no clear D. CDR3 residues: CASSLRVRGTDTQYF. DNA for the CDR3: TGTGCCAGCAGCTTGCGGGTACGGGGCACAGATACGCAGTATTTT.